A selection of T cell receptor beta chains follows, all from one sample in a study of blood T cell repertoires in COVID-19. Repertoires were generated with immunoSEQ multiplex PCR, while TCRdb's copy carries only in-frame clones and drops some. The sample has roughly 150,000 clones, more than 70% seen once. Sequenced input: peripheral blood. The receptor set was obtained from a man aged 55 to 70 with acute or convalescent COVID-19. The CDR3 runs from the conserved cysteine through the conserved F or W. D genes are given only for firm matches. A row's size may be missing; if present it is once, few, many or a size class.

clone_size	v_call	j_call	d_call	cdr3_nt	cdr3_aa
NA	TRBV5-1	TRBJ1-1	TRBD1	TGCGCCAGCAGCTTAGGCAGGGGGCTGACTGAAGCTTTCTTT	CASSLGRGLTEAFF
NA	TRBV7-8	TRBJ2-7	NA	TGTGCCAGCGGCAGGGATAGCTCCTACGAGCAGTACTTC	CASGRDSSYEQYF
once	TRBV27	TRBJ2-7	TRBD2	TGTGCCAGCAGTTTACAGCGGGGGCGCGAGCAGTACTTC	CASSLQRGREQYF
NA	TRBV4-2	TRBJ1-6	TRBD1	TGTGCCAGCAGCCAACAGACAGGGATTAATTCACCCCTCCACTTT	CASSQQTGINSPLHF
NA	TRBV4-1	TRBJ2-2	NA	TGCGCCAGCAGCCAGGCAGGGCGGGGCACCGGGGAGCTGTTTTTT	CASSQAGRGTGELFF
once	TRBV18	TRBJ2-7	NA	TGTGCCAGCTCACCACCGTCAGGACGGGGGTACGAGCAGTACTTC	CASSPPSGRGYEQYF
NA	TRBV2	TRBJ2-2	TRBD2	TGTGCCAGCAGTGATGGGCTAGCGGGCTACACCGGGGAGCTGTTTTTT	CASSDGLAGYTGELFF
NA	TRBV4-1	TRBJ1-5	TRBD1	TGCGCCAGCAGCCAAGAAAGCAGGGGGAATCAGCCCCAGCATTTT	CASSQESRGNQPQHF
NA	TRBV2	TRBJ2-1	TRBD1	TGTGCCACCGGACAGGATTACAATGAGCAGTTCTTC	CATGQDYNEQFF
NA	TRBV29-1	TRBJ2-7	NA	TGCAGCGTTGAAGGGACTGGTTCTAAATCCTACGAGCAGTACTTC	CSVEGTGSKSYEQYF
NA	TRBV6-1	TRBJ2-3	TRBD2	TGTGCCAGCAGTGAAGTGCGGGGGGGCACAGATACGCAGTATTTT	CASSEVRGGTDTQYF
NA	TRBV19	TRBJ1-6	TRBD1	TGTGCCAGTAGTCCCCAGGGGGCAAAGTATTCACCCCTCCACTTT	CASSPQGAKYSPLHF
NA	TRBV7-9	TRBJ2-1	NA	TGTGCCAGCAGCTCCCAGGGTGGTGGCTCAAATGAGCAGTTCTTC	CASSSQGGGSNEQFF
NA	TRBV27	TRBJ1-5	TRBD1	TGTGCCAGCAGGGGGACAGGAGGAAATCAGCCCCAGCATTTT	CASRGTGGNQPQHF
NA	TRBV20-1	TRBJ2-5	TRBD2	TGCAGTGCTAGTTCGGTCACTAGCGTCCTCGGGGAGACCCAGTACTTC	CSASSVTSVLGETQYF
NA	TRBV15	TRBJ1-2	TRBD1	TGTGCCACCAGCAGAGAAGGGACAGGGGATGGCTACACCTTC	CATSREGTGDGYTF